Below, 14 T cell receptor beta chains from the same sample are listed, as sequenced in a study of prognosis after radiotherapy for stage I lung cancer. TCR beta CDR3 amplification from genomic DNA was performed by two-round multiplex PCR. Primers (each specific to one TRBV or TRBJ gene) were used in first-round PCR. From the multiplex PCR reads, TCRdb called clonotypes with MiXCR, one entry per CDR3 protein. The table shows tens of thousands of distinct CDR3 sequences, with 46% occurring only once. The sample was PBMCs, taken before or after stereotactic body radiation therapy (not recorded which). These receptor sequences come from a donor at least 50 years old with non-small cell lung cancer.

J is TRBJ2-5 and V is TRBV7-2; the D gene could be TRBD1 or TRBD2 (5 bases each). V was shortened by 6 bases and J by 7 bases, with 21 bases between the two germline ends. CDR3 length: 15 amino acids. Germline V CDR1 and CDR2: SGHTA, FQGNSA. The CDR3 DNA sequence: TGTGCCAGCAGGGGGACCCGCGGTGGCTCGGGGACCCAGTACTTC. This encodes CASRGTRGGSGTQYF.

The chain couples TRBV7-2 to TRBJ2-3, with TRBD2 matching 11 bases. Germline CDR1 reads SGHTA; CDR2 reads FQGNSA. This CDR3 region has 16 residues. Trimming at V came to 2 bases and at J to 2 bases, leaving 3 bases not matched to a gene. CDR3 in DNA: TGTGCCAGCAGCTTAACTAGCGGGGGATTCACAGATACGCAGTATTTT. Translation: CASSLTSGGFTDTQYF.

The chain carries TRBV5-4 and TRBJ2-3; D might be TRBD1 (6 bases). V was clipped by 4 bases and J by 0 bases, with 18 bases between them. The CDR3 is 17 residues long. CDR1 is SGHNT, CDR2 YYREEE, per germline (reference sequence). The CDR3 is CASSPRAGASSTDTQYF. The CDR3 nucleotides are TGTGCCAGCAGCCCCCGGGCAGGGGCCTCTAGCACAGATACGCAGTATTTT.

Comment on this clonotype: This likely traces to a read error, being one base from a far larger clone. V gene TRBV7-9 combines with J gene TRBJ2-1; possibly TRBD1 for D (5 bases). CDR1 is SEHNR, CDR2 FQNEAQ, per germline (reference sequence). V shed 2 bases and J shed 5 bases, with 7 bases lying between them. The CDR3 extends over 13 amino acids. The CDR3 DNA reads TGTGCCAGCAGCTTATACAGGAACAATGAGCAGTTCTTC. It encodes CASSLYRNNEQFF.

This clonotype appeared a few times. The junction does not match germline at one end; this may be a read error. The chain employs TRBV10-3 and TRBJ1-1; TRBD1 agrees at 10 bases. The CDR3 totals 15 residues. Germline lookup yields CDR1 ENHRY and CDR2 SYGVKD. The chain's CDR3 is CAIGPGQGLDTEAFF. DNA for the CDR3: TGTGCCATCGGGCCGGGACAGGGGTTGGATACTGAGGCTTTCTTT.

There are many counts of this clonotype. CDR3 sequence: CASSQGAGNTIYF. The CDR3 DNA reads TGTGCCAGCAGCCAGGGCGCTGGAAACACCATATATTTT. The chain carries TRBV7-9 and TRBJ1-3, with D perhaps TRBD1 (5 bases). Germline V CDR1 and CDR2: SEHNR, FQNEAQ (reference sequence). The CDR3 spans 13 residues. V was pared by 5 bases and J by 2 bases, with 7 bases between.

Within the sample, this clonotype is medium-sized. CDR3 DNA sequence: TGTGCCAGCAGGAGGGAGGGAGCGAATCAGCCCCAGCATTTT. This gives the protein CASRREGANQPQHF. This chain joins TRBV6-1 and TRBJ1-5; D is unclear. CDR3 length: 14 residues. Trimming cost V 6 bases and J 4 bases, with 13 bases left between them. CDR1 MNHNS and CDR2 SASEGT come from the germline V gene.

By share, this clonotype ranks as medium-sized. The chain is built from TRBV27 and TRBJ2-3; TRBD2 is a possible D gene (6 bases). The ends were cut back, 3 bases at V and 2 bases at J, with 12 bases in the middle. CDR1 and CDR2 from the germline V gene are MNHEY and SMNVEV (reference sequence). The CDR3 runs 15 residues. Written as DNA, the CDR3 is TGTGCCAGCAGTTTCCCCGGGACTTACACAGATACGCAGTATTTT. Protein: CASSFPGTYTDTQYF.

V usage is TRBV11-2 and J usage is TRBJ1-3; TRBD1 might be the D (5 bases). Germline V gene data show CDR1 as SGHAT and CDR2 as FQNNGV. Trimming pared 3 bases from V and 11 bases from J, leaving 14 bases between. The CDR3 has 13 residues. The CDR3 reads CASSLAAGNAIYF. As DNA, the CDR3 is TGTGCCAGCAGCTTGGCGGCAGGGAACGCCATATATTTT.

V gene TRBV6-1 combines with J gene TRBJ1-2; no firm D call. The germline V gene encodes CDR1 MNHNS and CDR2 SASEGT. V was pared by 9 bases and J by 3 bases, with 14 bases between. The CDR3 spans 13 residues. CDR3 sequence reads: CARRRGNHYGYTF. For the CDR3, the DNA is TGTGCCAGAAGAAGAGGGAACCACTATGGCTACACCTTC.

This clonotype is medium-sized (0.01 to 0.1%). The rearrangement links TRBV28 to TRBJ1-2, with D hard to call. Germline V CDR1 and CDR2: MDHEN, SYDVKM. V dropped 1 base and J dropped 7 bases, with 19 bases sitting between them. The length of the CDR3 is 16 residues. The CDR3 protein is CASSLFSQEVLGGYTF. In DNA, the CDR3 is TGTGCCAGCAGTTTATTCAGTCAGGAGGTATTAGGTGGCTACACCTTC.

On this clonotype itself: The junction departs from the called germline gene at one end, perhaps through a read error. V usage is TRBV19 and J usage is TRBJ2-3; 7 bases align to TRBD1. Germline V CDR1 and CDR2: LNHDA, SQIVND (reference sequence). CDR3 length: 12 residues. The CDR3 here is CASQRQTGSHYF. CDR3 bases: TGTGCGAGCCAACGCCAGACAGGGTCGCATTATTTT. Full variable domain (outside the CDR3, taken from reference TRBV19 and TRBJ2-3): DGGITQSPKYLFRKEGQNVTLSCEQNLNHDAMYWYRQDPGQGLRLIYYSQIVNDFQKGDIAEGYSVSREKKESFPLTVTSAQKNPTAFYLCASQRQTGSHYFGPGTRLTVL.

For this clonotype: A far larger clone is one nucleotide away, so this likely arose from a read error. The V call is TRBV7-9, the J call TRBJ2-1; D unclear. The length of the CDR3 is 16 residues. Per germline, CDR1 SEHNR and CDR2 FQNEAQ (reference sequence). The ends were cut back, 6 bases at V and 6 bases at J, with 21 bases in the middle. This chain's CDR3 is CASRLTRTALGNEQFF. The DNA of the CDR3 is TGTGCCAGCAGATTAACGCGGACCGCCCTCGGCAATGAGCAGTTCTTC. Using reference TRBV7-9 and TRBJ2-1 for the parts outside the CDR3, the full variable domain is DTGVSQNPRHKITKRGQNVTFRCDPISEHNRLYWYRQTLGQGPEFLTYFQNEAQLEKSRLLSDRFSAERPKGSFSTLEIQRTEQGDSAMYLCASRLTRTALGNEQFFGPGTRLTVL.

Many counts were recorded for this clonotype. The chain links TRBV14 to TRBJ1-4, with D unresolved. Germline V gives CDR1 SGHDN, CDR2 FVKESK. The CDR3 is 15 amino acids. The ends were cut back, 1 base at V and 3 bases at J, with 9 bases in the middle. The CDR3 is CASSQGRTANEKLFF. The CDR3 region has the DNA TGTGCCAGCAGCCAAGGGAGGACGGCTAATGAAAAACTGTTTTTT. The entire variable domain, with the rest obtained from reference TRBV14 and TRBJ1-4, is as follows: EAGVTQFPSHSVIEKGQTVTLRCDPISGHDNLYWYRRVMGKEIKFLLHFVKESKQDESGMPNNRFLAERTGGTYSTLKVQPAELEDSGVYFCASSQGRTANEKLFFGSGTQLSVL.